This section outlines one T cell receptor (beta chain) sequence together with its context. This sample was included in a study of blood T cell repertoires in COVID-19. Study-level background: T cells, B-cell-depleted T cells, or PBMCs provided the cDNA or gDNA that served as material.

Those enrolled, adults aged 18 to 89 years, came from under 25 US areas. Donors in Cohort 3 counted as recovered after two negative PCRs, clearance, or symptom resolution. How the authors handled the data: Estimated nucleated cell counts came from reference gene primer amplification. Sequenced by immunoSEQ multiplex PCR; TCRdb stores in-frame clones only, minus some. V, J and clone size are taken as reported in that table, and D and trimming were inferred from the DNA itself. The sample records 200,000 to 250,000 clones, nearly 90% being singletons. CDR3 length: 15 residues. Trimming took off 4 bases at V and 0 bases at J, with 12 bases between the two ends. Germline V gene sequence: CDR1 MNHEY, CDR2 SVGEGT.

The rearrangement joins TRBV6-2 or TRBV6-3 to TRBJ2-5; maybe TRBD2 (7 bases). The sample was PBMCs or T cells enriched from blood (not recorded which). This sequence originates from a man aged 30 to 39 who had recovered from COVID-19. CDR3 in amino acids: CASSWRGGNQETQYF. Here the CDR3 DNA reads TGTGCCAGCAGTTGGAGGGGGGGTAACCAAGAGACCCAGTACTTC.